The next 19 T cell receptor beta chains were all read from a single sample in a study of shared clonotypes between healthy human individuals. The protocol was immunoSEQ multiplex PCR, while the TCRdb copy is restricted to in-frame clones and leaves out a portion. Here the sample spans millions of clones, 95% being singletons. Sequenced input: naive CD4+ T cells sorted from blood. As for subset: CD45RA+ positively selected. The receptor source for this set is a man aged 18 to 30 in good health.

The chain uses TRBV21-1 and TRBJ2-5; TRBD1 is the table's D call, not checked against the DNA. TRBV21-1 is a pseudogene. The CDR3 covers 16 residues. This chain's CDR3 is CASSSQTATPQETQYF. The CDR3 region has the DNA TGTGCCAGCAGCTCCCAGACAGCCACCCCACAAGAGACCCAGTACTTC.

The chain has TRBV18 and TRBJ1-1; no clear D gene. V was shortened by 4 bases and J by 1 base, with 7 bases between the two germline ends. Germline loops: CDR1 KGHSH, CDR2 LQKENI. CDR3 length: 13 amino acids. CDR3 amino acids: CASSLRENTEAFF. The DNA for the CDR3 is TGTGCCAGCTCACTTCGCGAGAACACTGAAGCTTTCTTT.

This chain links TRBV6-6 with TRBJ1-4; the D gene is possibly TRBD1 (6 bases). The CDR3 loop spans 15 amino acids. Germline loops: CDR1 MNHNY, CDR2 SVGAGI (reference sequence). Trimming removed 2 bases from V and 7 bases from J, with 14 bases in between. CDR3 DNA: TGTGCCAGCAGTTACGTCAGGGGATTAGGTGAAAAACTGTTTTTT. Amino acid sequence: CASSYVRGLGEKLFF.

The chain's CDR3 is CASRGTGYNEQFF. The CDR3 nucleotides are TGCGCCAGCAGAGGGACAGGGTACAATGAGCAGTTCTTC. V is TRBV10-2 and J is TRBJ2-1; TRBD1 matches 9 bases. Germline values: CDR1 WSHSY, CDR2 SAAADI. With V trimmed by 6 bases and J by 4 bases, 1 base remained unmatched. The CDR3 runs 13 residues.

This chain uses TRBV30 with TRBJ1-2, with 8 bases lining up with TRBD1. Unmatched junction bases numbered 10, after V lost 0 bases and J lost 7 bases. Germline values: CDR1 GTSNPN, CDR2 SVGIG (reference sequence). The CDR3 spans 15 residues. This CDR3 reads CAWSVQGGGAGGYTF. The CDR3, as DNA: TGTGCCTGGAGTGTACAGGGGGGCGGCGCGGGTGGCTACACCTTC.

The chain uses TRBV5-6 and TRBJ2-6; D is ambiguous. Germline V gene sequence: CDR1 SGHDT, CDR2 YYEEEE. The CDR3 runs 14 residues. Trimming left V 1 base short and J 1 base short, with 3 bases between. DNA of the CDR3: TGTGCCAGCAGCTTGCCATCTGGGGCCAACGTCCTGACTTTC. Translation: CASSLPSGANVLTF.

CDR3 sequence reads: CASKKDTGTEAFF. The CDR3 DNA is TGTGCCAGCAAAAAGGACACCGGCACTGAAGCTTTCTTT. The rearrangement links TRBV2 to TRBJ1-1; weak D call: TRBD1 (5 bases). The CDR3 loop spans 13 amino acids. Trimming took off 7 bases at V and 4 bases at J, with 13 bases between the two ends. Per germline, CDR1 SNHLY and CDR2 FYNNEI.

The chain links TRBV6-5 to TRBJ2-1; D is unclear. Trimming left V 7 bases short and J 0 bases short, with 13 bases between. The length of the CDR3 is 15 residues. Germline CDR1 and CDR2: MNHEY and SVGAGI. This CDR3 reads CASTTGQYSYNEQFF. In nucleotides, the CDR3 is TGTGCCAGCACCACCGGTCAGTACTCCTACAATGAGCAGTTCTTC.

This sequence joins TRBV4-1 and TRBJ2-1; TRBD2 aligns across 9 bases. The V and J ends lost 1 base and 2 bases, in that order; junction bases with no gene match: 3. The CDR3 covers 16 residues. CDR1 MGHRA and CDR2 YSYEKL come from the germline V gene. The CDR3 coding sequence is TGCGCCAGCAGCCAAGTAGCGGGAGTAGCCTACAATGAGCAGTTCTTC. Its translation: CASSQVAGVAYNEQFF.

V and J are TRBV12-5 and TRBJ2-7; D is uncertain. CDR1 is LGHNT, CDR2 FRNRAP, per germline. The CDR3 contains 14 residues. Trimming took 2 bases from V and 2 from J, leaving 10 bases between them. The CDR3 loop is CASGLLVNPYEQYF. CDR3 sequence (DNA): TGTGCTAGTGGTTTGTTGGTTAACCCCTACGAGCAGTACTTC.

The chain couples TRBV4-1 to TRBJ2-7; 7 bases align to TRBD1. Trimming at V came to 2 bases and at J to 0 bases, leaving 4 bases not matched to a gene. The CDR3 is 15 amino acids. Germline V gene lookup returns CDR1 MGHRA and CDR2 YSYEKL. The CDR3 nucleotides read TGCGCCAGCAGCCAAACAGGGGTAAGCTCCTACGAGCAGTACTTC. Its translation is CASSQTGVSSYEQYF.

The chain joins TRBV4-1 to TRBJ1-5; 7 bases agree with TRBD1. The CDR3 totals 17 residues. The V segment lost 0 bases and the J segment 2 bases; nucleotides outside the gene matches: 7. Germline V gene sequence: CDR1 MGHRA, CDR2 YSYEKL. CDR3 nucleotide sequence: TGCGCCAGCAGCCAAGATCCTGGACAGGCGCGCAATCAGCCCCAGCATTTT. Its translation: CASSQDPGQARNQPQHF.

Of note for this clone: The sample contains more than one DNA sequence encoding this CDR3. The J gene is TRBJ2-2, the V gene TRBV6-5; D remains ambiguous. The CDR3 sequence is 12 residues long. The germline V gene encodes CDR1 MNHEY and CDR2 SVGAGI. Deletions cut 5 bases from V and 2 bases from J, with 3 bases between. CDR3 protein: CASSKNTGELFF. CDR3 DNA: TGTGCCAGCAGTAAAAACACCGGGGAGCTGTTTTTT.

V is TRBV6-1 and J is TRBJ1-1, with D uncertain. The V and J ends lost 3 bases and 5 bases respectively, with 13 bases between them. Germline CDR1 and CDR2: MNHNS and SASEGT. The CDR3 covers 14 residues. The CDR3 here is CASSEVRGGTEAFF. CDR3 nucleotide sequence: TGTGCCAGCAGTGAGGTCCGAGGTGGAACTGAAGCTTTCTTT.

The chain carries TRBV5-1 and TRBJ1-1; 7 bases are a match to TRBD1. V was clipped by 6 bases and J by 0 bases; unmatched bases: 5. In germline, CDR1 is SGHRS, CDR2 YFSETQ. There are 14 residues in the CDR3. The CDR3 loop reads CASNSDRMNTEAFF. In DNA form, the CDR3 reads TGCGCCAGCAACTCGGACAGGATGAACACTGAAGCTTTCTTT.

This clone was seen just once. One end of the junction varies from germline; a read error may be responsible. In DNA form, the CDR3 reads TGCGCCAGCAGCCAAATACTAGCGGGGGAAAACACTCAGTACTTC. It is translated as CASSQILAGENTQYF. This chain links TRBV4-1 with TRBJ2-4, with 11 bases fitting TRBD2. Looked up from germline, CDR1 is MGHRA and CDR2 is YSYEKL. The CDR3 covers 15 residues.

The chain carries TRBV9 and TRBJ2-7; no clear D gene. The germline V gene encodes CDR1 SGDLS and CDR2 YYNGEE. This CDR3 spans 14 amino acids. Deletions cut 0 bases from V and 3 bases from J, with 10 bases between. The CDR3 DNA reads TGTGCCAGCAGCGTAGAGGCCGGCCTCTACGAGCAGTACTTC. Protein product: CASSVEAGLYEQYF.

This sequence joins TRBV5-1 and TRBJ2-7; 8 bases match TRBD1. Germline-derived CDR1 and CDR2 are SGHRS and YFSETQ. V gave up 1 base and J gave up 4 bases; unmatched junction bases: 13. The CDR3 spans 17 residues. CDR3 in DNA: TGCGCCAGCAGCTTGAGGCTCAAGGCACAGGGGGAGTACGAGCAGTACTTC. It codes for CASSLRLKAQGEYEQYF.

This clone has just one count. V usage is TRBV5-1 and J usage is TRBJ2-2, with 7 bases that match TRBD1. CDR1 SGHRS and CDR2 YFSETQ come from the germline V gene. Trimming cost V 1 base and J 3 bases; bases outside gene matches: 3. The CDR3 spans 15 residues. The DNA for the CDR3 is TGCGCCAGCAGCTTGTACGACAGGGACACCGGGGAGCTGTTTTTT. It translates to CASSLYDRDTGELFF.